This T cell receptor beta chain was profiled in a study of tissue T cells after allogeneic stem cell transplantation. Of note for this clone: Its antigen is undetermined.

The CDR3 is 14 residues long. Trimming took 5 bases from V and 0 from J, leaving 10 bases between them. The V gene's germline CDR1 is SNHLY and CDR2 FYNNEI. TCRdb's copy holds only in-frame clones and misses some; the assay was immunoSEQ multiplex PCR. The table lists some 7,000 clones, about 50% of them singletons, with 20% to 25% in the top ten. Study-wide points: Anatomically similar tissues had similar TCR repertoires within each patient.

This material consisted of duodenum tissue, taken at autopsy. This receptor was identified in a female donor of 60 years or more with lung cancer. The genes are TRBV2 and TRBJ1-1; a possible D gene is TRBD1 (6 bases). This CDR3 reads CASSSAGVNTEAFF. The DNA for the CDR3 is TGTGCCAGCAGTTCGGCAGGGGTGAACACTGAAGCTTTCTTT.